This T cell receptor beta chain is from a study of T-cell reconstitution after alpha-beta-depleted transplantation in children (dated by TCRdb to the mid-2010s). Notes on the research overall: Using TCR repertoire profiling, the study followed T-cell immune reconstitution in a quantitative way in children after TCRalphabeta/CD19-depleted allogeneic hematopoietic cell transplantation.

Receptor amplification or capture employed PCR. Sequencing was performed on an Illumina HiSeq 2500. TCR library preparation used molecular barcoding, with unique molecular identifiers applied to normalize quantification of the TCRbeta repertoire. The raw public data were reprocessed by TCRdb itself: fastp quality trimming at Q25, MiXCR clonotype calling, in-frame beta chains only. Records with the same CDR3 protein are collapsed into one entry carrying the most frequent genes and DNA. This sample has some 500,000 distinct CDR3 sequences in its table, and roughly 33% of those were observed once. 2% to 3% of the sample is in the top ten clones. From the cysteine up to the phenylalanine, the CDR3 has a length of 16 residues. This entry keeps only the CDR3 DNA: 48 bases, framed from base 1. Germline trimming amounts to 4 bases on V and 4 bases on J, with 11 as the count of junction bases outside the gene matches. CDR1 KGHSH and CDR2 LQKENI are derived from the germline V gene.

This clonotype was counted only a few times. The clone's antigen remains unknown. Base qualities are not recorded, but no much larger clone differs from it by a single base. The chain is made from TRBV18 and TRBJ1-1; 8 nucleotides in the junction match TRBD1. This material consisted of PBMCs from the stem cell graft donor, taken from the stem cell graft. This clonotype was sampled from a human donor who donated a stem cell graft to a child with aplastic anemia. The encoded CDR3 is CASSRGVTGESTEAFF. The sequenced DNA is TGTGCCAGCTCACGAGGGGTGACAGGGGAGAGCACTGAAGCTTTCTTT.